This TCR beta chain is from a study of siplizumab effects on memory and regulatory T cells. General study points: Only a minority of proliferating CD4+ or CD8+ clones had an assignable naive or memory phenotype, with roughly 75-96% lacking one. Alloreactive CD4+ clones that could be mapped were on average 68.8% Treg-derived with siplizumab, against about 25% in controls.

This CDR3 contains 11 residues. CDR1 is SEHNR, CDR2 FQNEAQ, per germline (reference sequence). V lost 0 bases, J lost 5 bases, and 1 base lay in between. As regards this clone: The antigen remains undetermined. The sample carries other DNA sequences with the same CDR3.

The assay looked at 80,000 to 100,000 TCR templates in each sample. Using immunoSEQ multiplex PCR, the repertoire was profiled, and TCRdb retains in-frame clones only, with some absent. The sample shows around 100,000 clones, under 95% of them seen only once. This sequence joins TRBV7-9 and TRBJ2-5; D call uncertain. The sequence came from a human donor in good health. The sample comprised Tregs sorted from blood. The CDR3 region is CASSLAETQYF. CDR3 sequence (DNA): TGTGCCAGCAGCTTAGCCGAGACCCAGTACTTC.